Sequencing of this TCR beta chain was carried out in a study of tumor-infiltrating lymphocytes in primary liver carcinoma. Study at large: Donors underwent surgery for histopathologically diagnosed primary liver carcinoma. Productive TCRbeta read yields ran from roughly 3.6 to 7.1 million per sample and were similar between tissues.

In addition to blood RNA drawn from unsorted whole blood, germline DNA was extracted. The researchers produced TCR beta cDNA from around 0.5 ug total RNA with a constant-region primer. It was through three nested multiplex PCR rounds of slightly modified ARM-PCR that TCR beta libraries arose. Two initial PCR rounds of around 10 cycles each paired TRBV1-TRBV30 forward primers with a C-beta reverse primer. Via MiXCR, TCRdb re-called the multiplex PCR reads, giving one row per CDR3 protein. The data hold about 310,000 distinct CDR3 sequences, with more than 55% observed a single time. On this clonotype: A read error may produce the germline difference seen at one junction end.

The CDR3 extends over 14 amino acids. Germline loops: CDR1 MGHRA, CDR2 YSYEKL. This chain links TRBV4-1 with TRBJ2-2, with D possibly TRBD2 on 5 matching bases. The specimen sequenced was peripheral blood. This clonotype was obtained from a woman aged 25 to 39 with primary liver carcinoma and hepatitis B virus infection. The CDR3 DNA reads TGCGCCAGCAGCCAAGGGCCGCCGGCCGGGGAGCTGTTATTT. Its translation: CASSQGPPAGELLF.